These 21 T cell receptor beta chains share one sample of origin, sequenced in a study of T cell repertoires in cytomegalovirus infection. These TCRs are of unknown antigen specificity. TCRdb reanalysed the reads using MiXCR and keeps one entry per CDR3 protein. This table holds around 71,000 distinct CDR3 sequences, about 37% found once. The sequencing used CD8+ T cells from cultured PBMCs, collected from culture after CMV antigen stimulation. Receptors originate from a human donor in good health (CMV status not recorded). Some clones in this sample may be carry-over from other donors' samples.

This clonotype was seen a few times. V is TRBV7-3 and J is TRBJ2-6; maybe TRBD2 (5 bases). CDR1 is SGHTA, CDR2 FQGTGA, per germline. The germline V and J ends were trimmed by 5 bases and 2 bases, with 13 bases remaining between them. The CDR3 runs to 16 residues. This CDR3 is CASSLWSGAGANVLTF. The CDR3 coding sequence is TGTGCCAGCAGCCTATGGTCCGGGGCTGGGGCCAACGTCCTGACTTTC.

The V gene is TRBV2, the J gene TRBJ2-7; the match to TRBD1 covers 7 bases. Losses at the gene ends were 0 bases for V and 6 bases for J; bases not matched to a gene: 8. Germline values: CDR1 SNHLY, CDR2 FYNNEI. The CDR3 contains 15 residues. As DNA, the CDR3 is TGTGCCAGCAGTGAAGCTGACAGGGAAGCGAGCGAGCAGTACTTC. Protein product: CASSEADREASEQYF. The variable domain in full, with the rest retrieved from reference TRBV2 and TRBJ2-7, is EPEVTQTPSHQVTQMGQEVILRCVPISNHLYFYWYRQILGQKVEFLVSFYNNEISEKSEIFDDQFSVERPDGSNFTLKIRSTKLEDSAMYFCASSEADREASEQYFGPGTRLTVT.

The V call is TRBV12-3 or TRBV12-4, the J call TRBJ1-1; maybe TRBD1 (6 bases). This CDR3 spans 15 amino acids. V was shortened by 3 bases and J by 5 bases, with 16 bases between the two germline ends. CDR3 sequence (DNA): TGTGCCAGCAGTTTTCTAGTCCGGGGGCGGACTGAAGCTTTCTTT. Protein sequence: CASSFLVRGRTEAFF.

The sample holds a few counts of this clonotype. This sequence joins TRBV7-2 and TRBJ1-3; D not resolved. The CDR3 is 14 amino acids. The V end was cut by 5 bases, the J end by 0 bases, with 8 bases between. Germline V gene sequence: CDR1 SGHTA, CDR2 FQGNSA. CDR3 sequence reads: CASSRDTSGNTIYF. The CDR3 DNA is TGTGCCAGCAGCCGCGATACCTCTGGAAACACCATATATTTT.

This clonotype was picked up a small number of times. This chain joins TRBV28 and TRBJ2-3; 13 bases match TRBD2. The germline gives CDR1 MDHEN, CDR2 SYDVKM. This CDR3 contains 16 residues. The trim removed 5 bases at V and 7 bases at J, leaving 9 bases unmatched. The CDR3 DNA is TGTGCCAGCAGTGTAACTAGCGGGGGGGCCCAAAATACGCAGTATTTT. Its translation is CASSVTSGGAQNTQYF.

The rearrangement uses TRBV7-9 and TRBJ1-5, with TRBD1 matching over 7 bases. The length of the CDR3 is 16 residues. Germline CDR1 is SEHNR and CDR2 is FQNEAQ (reference sequence). Unmatched junction bases numbered 8, after V lost 1 base and J lost 5 bases. This CDR3 reads CASSLVLTGNDQPQHF. The CDR3 DNA sequence: TGTGCCAGCAGCTTAGTCTTGACAGGGAACGATCAGCCCCAGCATTTT.

This clonotype was observed a handful of times. This chain uses TRBV5-6 with TRBJ1-3, with TRBD1 as a possible D gene (6 bases). Trimming pared 5 bases from V and 0 bases from J, leaving 15 bases between. The CDR3 spans 16 residues. CDR1 SGHDT and CDR2 YYEEEE come from the germline V gene. CDR3: CASSSGTPGSGNTIYF. CDR3 nucleotides: TGTGCCAGCAGTTCCGGGACACCAGGCTCTGGAAACACCATATATTTT.

V is TRBV4-1 and J is TRBJ1-1; D remains ambiguous. The CDR3 has 14 residues. CDR1 is MGHRA and CDR2 is YSYEKL in the germline V gene. The V gene lost 0 bases and the J gene lost 4 bases, with 9 bases spanning the gap. The CDR3 DNA reads as TGCGCCAGCAGCCAAGATTTAATGAGCACTGAAGCTTTCTTT. This encodes CASSQDLMSTEAFF.

The chain carries TRBV7-9 and TRBJ2-1; D is unclear. The germline V gene encodes CDR1 SEHNR and CDR2 FQNEAQ (reference sequence). This CDR3 is 11 amino acids long. Trimming left V 10 bases short and J 7 bases short, with 11 bases between. For the CDR3, the DNA is TGTGCCATCGAGCCTGGAAATGAGCAGTTCTTC. Translated: CAIEPGNEQFF.

CDR3 amino acids: CASSYSQGEDQPQHF. In DNA, the CDR3 is TGTGCCAGCAGTTACTCCCAGGGGGAGGATCAGCCCCAGCATTTT. The chain uses TRBV6-2 or TRBV6-3 and TRBJ1-5, with 7 bases lining up with TRBD1. The germline gives CDR1 MNHEY, CDR2 SVGEGT. J gave up 5 bases and V 0 bases, and 4 bases lay outside the gene matches. The CDR3 is made up of 15 amino acids.

The CDR3 sequence is CASSLASFAEAFF. Written as DNA, the CDR3 is TGTGCCAGCAGCTTAGCGAGTTTCGCTGAAGCTTTCTTT. This chain uses TRBV7-2 with TRBJ1-1; D is unresolved. The V end was cut by 0 bases, the J end by 6 bases, with 8 bases between. The CDR3 consists of 13 residues. Germline CDR1 SGHTA, CDR2 FQGNSA. Together with reference TRBV7-2 and TRBJ1-1, the CDR3 gives the full variable domain: GAGVSQSPSNKVTEKGKDVELRCDPISGHTALYWYRQSLGQGLEFLIYFQGNSAPDKSGLPSDRFSAERTGGSVSTLTIQRTQQEDSAVYLCASSLASFAEAFFGQGTRLTVV.

This clonotype was seen more than once but under ten times. V and J are TRBV4-1 and TRBJ1-2; 7 bases fit TRBD1. CDR3 length: 15 amino acids. Trimming at V came to 4 bases and at J to 6 bases, leaving 11 bases not matched to a gene. CDR1 is MGHRA, CDR2 YSYEKL, per germline. The chain's CDR3 is CASSRVPTGEDGYTF. DNA of the CDR3: TGCGCCAGCAGCCGAGTCCCCACAGGGGAGGATGGCTACACCTTC.

J is TRBJ2-3 and V is TRBV15; 9 bases are a match to TRBD1. The CDR3 runs 16 residues. CDR1 is LNHNV, CDR2 YYDKDF, per germline (reference sequence). J was trimmed by 3 bases and V by 4 bases; bases with no gene match: 8. The CDR3 DNA reads TGTGCCACCAGCAAGTACGGACAGGGGAGAACAGATACGCAGTATTTT. Its protein is CATSKYGQGRTDTQYF.

The gene calls are TRBV6-6 and TRBJ1-5; unclear D gene. V lost 2 bases, J lost 3 bases, and 20 bases lay in between. In germline, CDR1 is MNHNY, CDR2 SVGAGI (reference sequence). The CDR3 is 18 amino acids. The DNA of the CDR3 is TGTGCCAGCAGTTACCGTCGTGGGGATGGCTCAAACAATCAGCCCCAGCATTTT. Its protein is CASSYRRGDGSNNQPQHF.

This clonotype was detected only a few times. The rearrangement uses TRBV4-1 and TRBJ2-2; 9 bases line up with TRBD1. This CDR3 spans 15 amino acids. Losses at the gene ends were 6 bases for V and 7 bases for J; bases not matched to a gene: 9. Germline CDR1 reads MGHRA; CDR2 reads YSYEKL. The CDR3: CASSPSQGAFGELFF. The CDR3 DNA sequence: TGCGCCAGCAGTCCATCACAGGGGGCATTCGGGGAGCTGTTTTTT.

This clonotype was detected only a few times. The chain joins TRBV28 to TRBJ1-1; D possibly corresponds to TRBD1 (6 bases). Trimming removed 4 bases at V and 1 base at J, with 13 bases between. The CDR3 is 15 amino acids. Germline CDR1 reads MDHEN; CDR2 reads SYDVKM. The CDR3 coding sequence is TGTGCCAGCAGTTCAAGACAGGAACCGAACACTGAAGCTTTCTTT. It is translated as CASSSRQEPNTEAFF. The complete variable domain, with remaining parts taken from reference TRBV28 and TRBJ1-1, reads DVKVTQSSRYLVKRTGEKVFLECVQDMDHENMFWYRQDPGLGLRLIYFSYDVKMKEKGDIPEGYSVSREKKERFSLILESASTNQTSMYLCASSSRQEPNTEAFFGQGTRLTVV.

V usage is TRBV7-3 and J usage is TRBJ1-5, with TRBD1 matching 10 bases. V lost 8 bases to trimming and J lost 6 bases; unmatched junction nucleotides: 7. CDR3 length equals 14 residues. Germline V gives CDR1 SGHTA, CDR2 FQGTGA. CDR3: CASGGTGVIQPQHF. DNA of the CDR3: TGTGCCAGCGGGGGGACAGGGGTGATTCAGCCCCAGCATTTT.

The rearrangement uses TRBV12-3 or TRBV12-4 and TRBJ1-5, with a possible D match to TRBD1 (5 bases). V shed 3 bases and J shed 4 bases, with 10 bases lying between them. CDR3 length: 14 amino acids. Here the CDR3 reads CASSFWGDNQPQHF. In nucleotides, the CDR3 is TGTGCCAGCAGTTTTTGGGGGGATAATCAGCCCCAGCATTTT.

The rearrangement links TRBV7-9 to TRBJ1-4; 12 bases fit TRBD1. Germline assignment: CDR1 SEHNR and CDR2 FQNEAQ (reference sequence). This CDR3 region has 17 residues. J was trimmed by 6 bases and V by 4 bases; bases with no gene match: 9. The CDR3 is CASSYGTGGAGYEKLFF. The CDR3 DNA sequence: TGTGCCAGCAGCTACGGGACAGGGGGCGCCGGATATGAAAAACTGTTTTTT.

This chain uses TRBV7-9 with TRBJ1-2; the D is unclear. Trimming removed 5 bases at V and 0 bases at J, with 13 bases between. Per germline, CDR1 SEHNR and CDR2 FQNEAQ (reference sequence). The CDR3 runs 15 residues. In DNA, the CDR3 is TGTGCCAGCAGCGGTCCGGGCCGGGCTAACTATGGCTACACCTTC. As protein: CASSGPGRANYGYTF.

This clonotype came up a few times. The V gene is TRBV10-3, the J gene TRBJ1-1; 7 bases map to TRBD1. V lost 6 bases and J lost 1; bases outside the gene matches: 11. CDR3 length: 16 amino acids. From germline, CDR1 is ENHRY and CDR2 SYGVKD. The CDR3 DNA reads TGTGCCATCAGCGATGGGACAGCTAAAAGGAACACTGAAGCTTTCTTT. The encoded protein is CAISDGTAKRNTEAFF.